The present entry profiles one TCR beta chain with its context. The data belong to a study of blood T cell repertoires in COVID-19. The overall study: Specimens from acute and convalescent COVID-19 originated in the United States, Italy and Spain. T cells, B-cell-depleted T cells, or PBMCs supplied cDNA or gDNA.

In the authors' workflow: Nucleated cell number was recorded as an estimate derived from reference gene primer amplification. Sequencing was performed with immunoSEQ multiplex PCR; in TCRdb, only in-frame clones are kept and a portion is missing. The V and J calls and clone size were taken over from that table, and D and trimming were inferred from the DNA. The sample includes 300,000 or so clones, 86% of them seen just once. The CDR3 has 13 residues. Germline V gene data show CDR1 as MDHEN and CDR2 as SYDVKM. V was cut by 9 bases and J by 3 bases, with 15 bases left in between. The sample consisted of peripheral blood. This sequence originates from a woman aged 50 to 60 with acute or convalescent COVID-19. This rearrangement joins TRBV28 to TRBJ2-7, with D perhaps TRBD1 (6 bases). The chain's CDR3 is CASTDSQNYEQYF. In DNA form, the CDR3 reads TGTGCCAGTACGGACAGCCAGAACTACGAGCAGTACTTC. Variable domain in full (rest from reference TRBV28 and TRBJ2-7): DVKVTQSSRYLVKRTGEKVFLECVQDMDHENMFWYRQDPGLGLRLIYFSYDVKMKEKGDIPEGYSVSREKKERFSLILESASTNQTSMYLCASTDSQNYEQYFGPGTRLTVT.